The 21 T cell receptor beta chains presented below share a single source sample, sequenced in a study of blood T cells in healthy people across ages. With a J-beta primer mix and a sample-barcoded 5' primer, a second PCR ran roughly 6 to 11 cycles. TCRdb re-derived calls from the 5' RACE reads in MiXCR, one entry per CDR3 protein. This repertoire shows about a million distinct CDR3 sequences, about 48% found once; its top ten account for roughly 13%. Sequencing was done on a sample of blood. The receptors were gathered from a man aged 25 to 40 in good health.

The chain is built from TRBV13 and TRBJ2-3; 7 bases agree with TRBD2. J was trimmed by 1 base and V by 1 base; bases with no gene match: 8. Germline assignment: CDR1 PRHDT and CDR2 FYEKMQ (reference sequence). CDR3 length equals 17 residues. The CDR3 nucleotides are TGTGCCAGCAGCTTAGTACAACTAGCGCCCGGCACAGATACGCAGTATTTT. It is translated as CASSLVQLAPGTDTQYF. Combining the CDR3 with reference TRBV13 and TRBJ2-3 gives the whole variable domain AAGVIQSPRHLIKEKRETATLKCYPIPRHDTVYWYQQGPGQDPQFLISFYEKMQSDKGSIPDRFSAQQFSDYHSELNMSSLELGDSALYFCASSLVQLAPGTDTQYFGPGTRLTVL.

V gene TRBV2 combines with J gene TRBJ2-2, with D uncertain. The V gene's germline CDR1 is SNHLY and CDR2 FYNNEI. The CDR3 is 14 residues long. CDR3 region: CAQRTRPNTGELFF. For the CDR3, the DNA is TGTGCACAAAGGACCAGGCCGAACACCGGGGAGCTGTTTTTT.

This clonotype showed up just a few times. The chain couples TRBV6-1 to TRBJ1-2, with TRBD1 matching over 8 bases. CDR1 and CDR2 (germline): MNHNS, SASEGT. V shed 4 bases, J shed 3 bases, and the junction held 10 bases outside the gene matches. This CDR3 contains 16 residues. The CDR3 spells CASSAHPQGADYGYTF. CDR3 nucleotide sequence: TGTGCCAGCAGTGCCCATCCGCAGGGGGCGGACTATGGCTACACCTTC.

This clonotype was seen a handful of times. The rearrangement links TRBV12-3 or TRBV12-4 to TRBJ2-2; D may be TRBD1 (7 bases). V lost 5 bases and J lost 1, with 14 bases in between. The CDR3 consists of 16 residues. CDR3 DNA sequence: TGTGCCAGCAGTCTGAGACAGGGAGGGAACACCGGGGAGCTGTTTTTT. Its translation: CASSLRQGGNTGELFF.

This chain links TRBV7-2 with TRBJ2-5; 9 nucleotides align to TRBD1. The CDR3 runs 16 residues. Trimming removed 2 bases from V and 5 bases from J; junction bases left unmatched: 9. Germline CDR1 and CDR2: SGHTA and FQGNSA. CDR3 sequence reads: CASSLPSGTGMETQYF. The CDR3 nucleotides are TGTGCCAGCAGCTTACCATCCGGGACAGGGATGGAGACCCAGTACTTC. Drawing the rest from reference TRBV7-2 and TRBJ2-5, the complete variable domain is GAGVSQSPSNKVTEKGKDVELRCDPISGHTALYWYRQSLGQGLEFLIYFQGNSAPDKSGLPSDRFSAERTGGSVSTLTIQRTQQEDSAVYLCASSLPSGTGMETQYFGPGTRLLVL.

There are a few counts of this clonotype. The rearrangement joins TRBV20-1 to TRBJ1-5, with TRBD1 matching over 9 bases. The V and J ends lost 2 bases and 0 bases, in that order; junction bases with no gene match: 5. Per the germline V gene, CDR1 is DFQATT and CDR2 is SNEGSKA (reference sequence). The CDR3 totals 16 residues. CDR3 amino acids: CSARPQGANSNQPQHF. The CDR3 DNA reads TGCAGTGCTAGACCACAGGGGGCAAATAGCAATCAGCCCCAGCATTTT.

This clonotype was observed many times. The rearrangement links TRBV28 to TRBJ2-7; D may be TRBD2 (5 bases). V lost 5 bases, J lost 4 bases, and 9 bases lay in between. Germline-derived CDR1 and CDR2 are MDHEN and SYDVKM. This CDR3 is 12 amino acids long. The CDR3 region has the DNA TGTGCCAGCAGTAGAGGGATTTACGAGCAGTACTTC. Residues: CASSRGIYEQYF.

In its sample, this clonotype was seen a few times. V is TRBV6-4 and J is TRBJ1-2; no firm D call. Germline assignment: CDR1 MRHNA and CDR2 SNTAGT. The CDR3 contains 9 residues. V was cut by 10 bases and J by 6 bases, with 6 bases left in between. In nucleotides, the CDR3 is TGTGCCAATAAACATGGCTACACCTTC. Protein: CANKHGYTF.

This clonotype appeared a few times. The chain carries TRBV29-1 and TRBJ1-1, with TRBD1 identical over 8 bases. Germline CDR1 and CDR2: SQVTM and ANQGSEA. CDR3 length equals 12 residues. Trimming took 5 bases from V and 3 from J; bases not matched to a gene: 2. The CDR3 bases are TGCAGCGTTCCGGACAGGGACACTGAAGCTTTCTTT. Protein sequence: CSVPDRDTEAFF.

This clonotype was recorded many times. The chain employs TRBV7-9 and TRBJ2-3, with D uncertain. The germline gives CDR1 SEHNR, CDR2 FQNEAQ (reference sequence). The germline V and J ends were trimmed by 5 bases and 3 bases, with 6 bases remaining between them. The CDR3 runs to 12 residues. CDR3 region: CASSPETDTQYF. The CDR3 nucleotides read TGTGCCAGCAGCCCGGAAACAGATACGCAGTATTTT. The full variable domain, rest sourced from reference TRBV7-9 and TRBJ2-3, is DTGVSQNPRHKITKRGQNVTFRCDPISEHNRLYWYRQTLGQGPEFLTYFQNEAQLEKSRLLSDRFSAERPKGSFSTLEIQRTEQGDSAMYLCASSPETDTQYFGPGTRLTVL.

The V and J genes are TRBV12-3 or TRBV12-4 and TRBJ2-6; the D is unclear. Deletions cut 3 bases from V and 2 bases from J, with 8 bases between. The CDR3 covers 15 residues. CDR3 bases: TGTGCCAGCAGTTTTGCCTCGCCTGGGGCCAACGTCCTGACTTTC. It encodes CASSFASPGANVLTF.

The CDR3 is CASSLKGNTQYF. The CDR3 coding sequence is TGTGCCAGCAGCTTAAAGGGTAATACGCAGTATTTT. The chain joins TRBV7-9 to TRBJ2-3; D not certain. Trimming pared 2 bases from V and 7 bases from J, leaving 7 bases between. The CDR3 consists of 12 residues. Germline V gene lookup returns CDR1 SEHNR and CDR2 FQNEAQ (reference sequence).

The J gene is TRBJ2-3, the V gene TRBV5-1; the match to TRBD2 covers 7 bases. V shed 6 bases and J 8 bases; nucleotides not matched to a gene: 6. CDR1 is SGHRS and CDR2 is YFSETQ in the germline V gene. The CDR3 spans 12 residues. The CDR3 DNA follows: TGCGCCAGCACTTGGGACTATGGTACGCAGTATTTT. Its protein is CASTWDYGTQYF. Full variable domain (rest looked up from reference TRBV5-1 and TRBJ2-3): KAGVTQTPRYLIKTRGQQVTLSCSPISGHRSVSWYQQTPGQGLQFLFEYFSETQRNKGNFPGRFSGRQFSNSRSEMNVSTLELGDSALYLCASTWDYGTQYFGPGTRLTVL.

The chain combines TRBV6-2 or TRBV6-3 with TRBJ2-5; no firm D call. CDR3 length: 16 amino acids. V lost 4 bases to trimming and J lost 5 bases, with 20 bases between them. Germline CDR1 is MNHEY and CDR2 is SVGEGT. The CDR3 spells CASSSILVQDRETQYF. The CDR3 nucleotides read TGTGCCAGCAGTTCGATTCTAGTTCAGGATCGGGAGACCCAGTACTTC.

This clonotype was seen more than once but under ten times. The chain has TRBV3-1 and TRBJ2-7, with D perhaps being TRBD1 or TRBD2 (5 bases each). The germline V gene encodes CDR1 LGHDT and CDR2 YNNKEL (reference sequence). V shed 1 base and J shed 5 bases, with 18 bases lying between them. The CDR3 sequence is 16 residues long. This CDR3 reads CASSQGDVRVLHEQYF. CDR3 sequence (DNA): TGTGCCAGCAGCCAAGGGGACGTAAGGGTTCTTCACGAGCAGTACTTC.

V and J are TRBV10-1 and TRBJ2-5, with 10 nucleotides matching TRBD1. The V gene end was trimmed by 5 bases and the J gene end by 3 bases; junction bases not matched to a gene: 6. CDR1 and CDR2 (germline): WNHNN, SYGVQD (reference sequence). This CDR3 has 15 residues. Here the CDR3 DNA reads TGCGCCAGCAGTCCTCGGACAGGGGGGAAAGAGACCCAGTACTTC. Encoded protein: CASSPRTGGKETQYF.

In regard to this clonotype: One end of the junction varies from germline; a read error may be responsible. The V call is TRBV5-1, the J call TRBJ2-3; TRBD2 matches at 7 bases. Germline CDR1 SGHRS, CDR2 YFSETQ. The CDR3 runs to 16 residues. The CDR3 loop is CASSLVRLASTGTQYF. As DNA, the CDR3 is TGCGCCAGCAGCTTGGTAAGACTAGCTAGCACAGGTACGCAGTATTTT.

A single count supports this clonotype. The rearrangement uses TRBV3-1 and TRBJ2-2; D is possibly TRBD2 (7 bases). The CDR3 consists of 17 residues. The V end lost 0 bases, the J end lost 5 bases, and 16 bases lay between the germline ends. Germline V gene data show CDR1 as LGHDT and CDR2 as YNNKEL (reference sequence). Here the CDR3 DNA reads TGTGCCAGCAGCCAAGATTTCGGGGGGCGCAGGACCGGGGAGCTGTTTTTT. It specifies CASSQDFGGRRTGELFF.

This clonotype was detected only a few times. V gene TRBV24-1 combines with J gene TRBJ1-2; D gene uncertain. CDR1 KGHDR and CDR2 SFDVKD come from the germline V gene. V lost 5 bases to trimming and J lost 5 bases, with 11 bases between them. There are 13 residues in the CDR3. In DNA, the CDR3 is TGTGCCACCAGTGTTGGAGAGAGGTATGGCTACACCTTC. This codes for CATSVGERYGYTF.

This clonotype was counted between two and nine times. The chain combines TRBV20-1 with TRBJ2-1; D might be TRBD1 or TRBD2, each matching 6 bases. V lost 2 bases, J lost 0 bases, and 14 bases lay in between. The CDR3 spans 16 residues. Germline loops: CDR1 DFQATT, CDR2 SNEGSKA (reference sequence). The CDR3 loop reads CSARPLGGSSYNEQFF. The CDR3 region has the DNA TGCAGTGCTAGACCCCTAGGGGGGAGCTCCTACAATGAGCAGTTCTTC.

The V gene is TRBV7-9, the J gene TRBJ1-1; unclear D gene. CDR1 is SEHNR, CDR2 FQNEAQ, per germline (reference sequence). The CDR3 length is 13 residues. The V end was cut by 10 bases, the J end by 0 bases, with 12 bases between. Written as DNA, the CDR3 is TGTGCCACGCGACCCCCCCTGAACACTGAAGCTTTCTTT. Translation gives CATRPPLNTEAFF.